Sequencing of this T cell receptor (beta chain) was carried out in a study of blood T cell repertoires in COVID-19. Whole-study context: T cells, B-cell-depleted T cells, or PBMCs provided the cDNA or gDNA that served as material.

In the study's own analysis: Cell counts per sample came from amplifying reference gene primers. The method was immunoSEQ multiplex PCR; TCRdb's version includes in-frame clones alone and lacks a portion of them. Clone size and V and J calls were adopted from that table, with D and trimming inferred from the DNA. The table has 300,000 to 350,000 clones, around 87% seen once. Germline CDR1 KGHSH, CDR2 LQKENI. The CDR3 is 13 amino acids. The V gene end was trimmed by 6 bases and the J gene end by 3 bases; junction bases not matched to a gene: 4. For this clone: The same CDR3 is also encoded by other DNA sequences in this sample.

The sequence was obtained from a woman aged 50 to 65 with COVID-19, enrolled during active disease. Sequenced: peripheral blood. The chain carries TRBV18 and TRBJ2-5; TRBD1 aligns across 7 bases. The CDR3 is CASSQGQKETQYF. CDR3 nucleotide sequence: TGTGCCAGCTCCCAGGGACAGAAAGAGACCCAGTACTTC. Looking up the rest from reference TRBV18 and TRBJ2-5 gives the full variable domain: NAGVMQNPRHLVRRRGQEARLRCSPMKGHSHVYWYRQLPEEGLKFMVYLQKENIIDESGMPKERFSAEFPKEGPSILRIQQVVRGDSAAYFCASSQGQKETQYFGPGTRLLVL.